This passage covers 8 T cell receptor beta chains from one sample sequenced in a study of blood T cell repertoires in COVID-19 (dated by TCRdb to between 2020 and 2021). The library was produced with the immunoSEQ multiplex PCR assay. Drawn from immuneACCESS, this table holds only the in-frame rearrangements with V and J called that TCRdb kept. Clones are partly lost; checked studies trace under half to an unresolved V gene and leave the rest unexplained. The table for this sample lists some 60,000 clones; about nine tenths of them were counted only once. The ten largest make up 5.5% to 6.5% of the sample. Sequenced sample: peripheral blood. These receptors were obtained from a human donor in a cohort sampled during active COVID-19.

The gene calls are TRBV6-2 or TRBV6-3 and TRBJ1-5; the D is unclear. The CDR3 length is 15 residues. Germline values: CDR1 MNHEY, CDR2 SVGEGT. V was cut by 2 bases and J by 4 bases, with 12 bases left in between. The CDR3 is CASSYGAVSNQPQHF. CDR3 coding DNA: TGTGCCAGCAGTTACGGAGCAGTCTCAAATCAGCCCCAGCATTTT.

The chain uses TRBV12-3 or TRBV12-4 and TRBJ2-3, with D tentatively TRBD1 (6 bases). The CDR3 has 12 residues. Trimming stripped 5 bases from V and 9 bases from J, with 12 bases between. CDR3 sequence (DNA): TGTGCCAGCAGTCTAGACAGGCTAACGCAGTATTTT. Encoded protein: CASSLDRLTQYF.

The chain uses TRBV20-1 and TRBJ1-3; TRBD1 might be the D (5 bases). Looked up from germline, CDR1 is DFQATT and CDR2 is SNEGSKA (reference sequence). V was pared by 3 bases and J by 4 bases, with 13 bases between. The CDR3 consists of 14 residues. The CDR3, as DNA: TGCAGTGCTAGTCGGTGGGGCGAGGGAAACACCATATATTTT. As protein: CSASRWGEGNTIYF.

The chain has TRBV9 and TRBJ2-6; 8 positions agree with TRBD1. Germline CDR1 SGDLS, CDR2 YYNGEE. The CDR3 totals 17 residues. V was pared by 2 bases and J by 1 base, with 5 bases of the junction left unmatched. CDR3 residues: CASSVGTGWSGANVLTF. The CDR3 region has the DNA TGTGCCAGCAGCGTTGGGACAGGCTGGTCTGGGGCCAACGTCCTGACTTTC.

This clone was recorded once. The rearrangement links TRBV2 to TRBJ2-1, with TRBD2 as a possible D gene (5 bases). The CDR3 runs 14 residues. V gave up 1 base and J gave up 6 bases, with 10 bases separating them. CDR1 and CDR2 from the germline V gene are SNHLY and FYNNEI. CDR3 DNA: TGTGCCAGCAGTGAAGGTAGCGCTGGCAATGAGCAGTTCTTC. Amino acids: CASSEGSAGNEQFF.

The genes are TRBV6-5 and TRBJ2-7; 7 nucleotides match TRBD1. The CDR3 loop spans 13 amino acids. Germline-derived CDR1 and CDR2 are MNHEY and SVGAGI. With 8 bases clipped from V and 9 bases from J, the junction kept 13 bases outside the gene matches. The CDR3 loop reads CASHAFGTVMQYF. CDR3 DNA sequence: TGTGCCAGCCACGCATTCGGGACAGTCATGCAGTACTTC.

V usage is TRBV11-3 and J usage is TRBJ2-1; 11 nucleotides line up with TRBD2. The germline V gene has CDR1 SGHNT and CDR2 YENEEA. The ends lost 2 bases at V and 4 bases at J; junction bases unmatched: 4. CDR3 size: 16 residues. The CDR3 DNA is TGTGCCAGCAGCTTACATGGGACTAGCGGATACAATGAGCAGTTCTTC. The encoded protein is CASSLHGTSGYNEQFF.

The genes are TRBV9 and TRBJ2-1, with TRBD2 matching over 11 bases. The CDR3 is 18 residues long. The germline V gene has CDR1 SGDLS and CDR2 YYNGEE. J gave up 0 bases and V 0 bases, and 5 bases lay outside the gene matches. This CDR3 reads CASSVAPSGGSSYNEQFF. The CDR3 coding sequence is TGTGCCAGCAGCGTAGCCCCTAGCGGGGGGAGCTCCTACAATGAGCAGTTCTTC.